Each of the 26 T cell receptor beta chains below was sequenced from the same sample in a study of blood T cell repertoires in COVID-19. Profiled with immunoSEQ multiplex PCR; TCRdb holds only in-frame clones, not every one. The sample consists of 70,000 to 95,000 clones, around 89% of them appearing once. Sequenced sample: peripheral blood. These receptors came from a man in his 70s with active or convalescent COVID-19.

V and J are TRBV2 and TRBJ2-7; D might be TRBD2 (7 bases). The CDR3 covers 16 residues. The germline CDR1 and CDR2 sequences are SNHLY and FYNNEI. V was trimmed by 2 bases and J by 6 bases, leaving 20 bases between them. The CDR3 DNA reads TGTGCCAGCAGTGAATTAACTTTTGGGGGGGCGGGCGAGCAGTACTTC. This sequence encodes CASSELTFGGAGEQYF.

The rearrangement joins TRBV18 to TRBJ1-3, with a weak D call TRBD1 (5 bases). Germline V CDR1 and CDR2: KGHSH, LQKENI. The CDR3 is 14 residues long. V dropped 0 bases and J dropped 7 bases, with 10 bases sitting between them. The CDR3 reads CASSPPSEGNTIYF. The CDR3, as DNA: TGTGCCAGCTCACCACCATCGGAGGGGAACACCATATATTTT.

The chain links TRBV19 to TRBJ1-3; D is ambiguous. This CDR3 is built from 15 residues. V lost 1 base and J 4 bases, leaving 11 bases between the germline ends. Per germline, CDR1 LNHDA and CDR2 SQIVND (reference sequence). CDR3 amino acids: CASSIGTARGNTIYF. Here the CDR3 DNA reads TGTGCCAGTAGTATAGGCACCGCGAGGGGAAACACCATATATTTT.

This clone was observed a handful of times. The J gene is TRBJ2-1, the V gene TRBV28; 10 bases are a match to TRBD2. Germline CDR1 MDHEN, CDR2 SYDVKM. This CDR3 comprises 15 residues. After removal of 6 bases from V and 9 bases from J, the junction contained 11 bases not matched to a gene. CDR3 DNA sequence: TGTGCCAGCAGAAACAGCGGGAGGGCCGGTGGTGAGCAGTTCTTC. The encoded protein is CASRNSGRAGGEQFF.

The chain joins TRBV30 to TRBJ1-6; D is perhaps TRBD1 (5 bases). Germline-derived CDR1 and CDR2 are GTSNPN and SVGIG (reference sequence). Trimming shortened V by 2 bases and J by 9 bases, and 11 bases separated the two germline ends. This CDR3 spans 13 amino acids. The CDR3 DNA sequence: TGTGCCTGGAGTCGGACACCTTTTTCACCCCTCCACTTT. Translation gives CAWSRTPFSPLHF.

The chain recombines TRBV28 with TRBJ1-5; D might be TRBD1 (6 bases). Germline V gene data show CDR1 as MDHEN and CDR2 as SYDVKM. V lost 6 bases and J lost 1, with 13 bases in between. The CDR3 is 15 residues long. The CDR3 loop reads CASSYDRLSNQPQHF. CDR3 nucleotide sequence: TGTGCCAGCAGCTATGACAGGCTCAGCAATCAGCCCCAGCATTTT.

The V gene is TRBV6-5, the J gene TRBJ1-3; D is possibly TRBD1 (5 bases). CDR1 and CDR2 from the germline V gene are MNHEY and SVGAGI. Trimming pared 5 bases from V and 4 bases from J, leaving 12 bases between. The CDR3 loop spans 14 amino acids. This CDR3 reads CASSLTEVGNTIYF. The CDR3 nucleotides read TGTGCCAGCAGTCTGACAGAAGTAGGAAACACCATATATTTT.

There are a few counts of this clone. The chain has TRBV2 and TRBJ1-5; D perhaps matches TRBD1 (5 bases). Germline CDR1 is SNHLY and CDR2 is FYNNEI. This CDR3 has 14 residues. Trimming left V 8 bases short and J 7 bases short, with 18 bases between. CDR3 DNA: TGTGCCAGCCAGGACCGTACACAGGACCAGCCCCAGCATTTT. Its translation is CASQDRTQDQPQHF.

V is TRBV21-1 and J is TRBJ1-5. TRBV21-1 is noted as a pseudogene. The CDR3 runs 16 residues. CDR3 DNA: TGTGCCAGCAGCAAACCCCGGTGGGAGGACAATCAGCCCCAGCATTTT. It yields the protein CASSKPRWEDNQPQHF.

The genes are TRBV7-2 and TRBJ2-1, with D maybe TRBD2 (5 bases). CDR1 and CDR2 from the germline V gene are SGHTA and FQGNSA. CDR3 length: 17 amino acids. V gave up 5 bases and J gave up 6 bases, with 23 bases separating them. The CDR3 coding sequence is TGTGCCAGCAGCCTACCTCCCGCAGCGGAGACCTCCAATGAGCAGTTCTTC. It translates to CASSLPPAAETSNEQFF.

The chain links TRBV24-1 to TRBJ1-2; D may be TRBD1 (6 bases). Between the trimmed V and J ends, which lost 4 bases and 5 bases, there was a span of 13 bases. CDR1 KGHDR and CDR2 SFDVKD come from the germline V gene. The CDR3 is made up of 14 amino acids. In DNA form, the CDR3 reads TGTGCCACCAGTGACCACACACAGGGTTATGGCTACACCTTC. Translating gives CATSDHTQGYGYTF.

The rearrangement links TRBV3-1 (or the pseudogene TRBV3-2) to TRBJ2-7; D uncertain. The CDR3 contains 14 residues. The ends were cut back, 5 bases at V and 2 bases at J, with 13 bases in the middle. Germline V lookup: CDR1 LGHDT, CDR2 YNNKEL (reference sequence). CDR3 DNA: TGTGCCAGCAGCTTCAGCCTCAGGACCTACGAGCAGTACTTC. This sequence encodes CASSFSLRTYEQYF.

The rearrangement uses TRBV20-1 and TRBJ2-5; 13 positions agree with TRBD2. Germline CDR1 is DFQATT and CDR2 is SNEGSKA (reference sequence). The CDR3 has 17 residues. The ends lost 3 bases at V and 5 bases at J; junction bases unmatched: 12. The CDR3, as DNA: TGCAGTGCTAGTGGGCTGACTAGCGGGAGGTCCAAGGAGACCCAGTACTTC. Protein: CSASGLTSGRSKETQYF.

This sequence joins TRBV6-5 and TRBJ2-7, with 11 bases fitting TRBD1. CDR3 length: 14 residues. Per the germline V gene, CDR1 is MNHEY and CDR2 is SVGAGI. Losses at the gene ends were 6 bases for V and 2 bases for J; bases not matched to a gene: 3. The CDR3 DNA reads TGTGCCAGCAGCAGGACAGGGGGCGCCTACGAGCAGTACTTC. It encodes CASSRTGGAYEQYF.

This chain links TRBV28 with TRBJ2-7, with TRBD2 identical over 8 bases. The CDR3 consists of 14 residues. The trim removed 5 bases at V and 3 bases at J, leaving 6 bases unmatched. Germline assignment: CDR1 MDHEN and CDR2 SYDVKM. For the CDR3, the DNA is TGTGCCAGCAGTACGGCCGGGACTAGCTACGAGCAGTACTTC. It specifies CASSTAGTSYEQYF.

V usage is TRBV5-1 and J usage is TRBJ1-1; D is uncertain. This CDR3 comprises 12 residues. CDR1 is SGHRS, CDR2 YFSETQ, per germline. V lost 3 bases and J 11 bases, leaving 14 bases between the germline ends. The DNA of the CDR3 is TGCGCCAGCAGCTCGGATCAGTCGAGGGCTTTCTTT. This translates into CASSSDQSRAFF.

This CDR3 is CASSSWTATEAFF. DNA for the CDR3: TGTGCCAGCAGTAGCTGGACAGCTACTGAAGCTTTCTTT. The V call is TRBV6-5, the J call TRBJ1-1; D may be TRBD1 (6 bases). The V end lost 5 bases, the J end lost 5 bases, and 12 bases lay between the germline ends. The CDR3 covers 13 residues. Germline V gives CDR1 MNHEY, CDR2 SVGAGI.

This sequence joins TRBV5-1 and TRBJ2-5; 8 bases map to TRBD1. Germline V gene lookup returns CDR1 SGHRS and CDR2 YFSETQ. V shed 4 bases and J 5 bases; nucleotides not matched to a gene: 16. The length of the CDR3 is 17 residues. The chain's CDR3 is CASSPREGSGGSETQYF. CDR3 nucleotide sequence: TGCGCCAGCAGCCCCCGGGAAGGGTCAGGGGGCTCTGAGACCCAGTACTTC.

The chain carries TRBV7-3 and TRBJ2-1, with D possibly TRBD1 on 5 matching bases. V lost 3 bases and J lost 7, with 13 bases in between. Germline CDR1 is SGHTA and CDR2 is FQGTGA. The CDR3 has 14 residues. The CDR3 DNA reads TGTGCCAGCAGCTTGAGTCAGGGCAGAAATGAGCAGTTCTTC. It is translated as CASSLSQGRNEQFF.

The V call is TRBV19, the J call TRBJ2-7; TRBD1 is a possible D gene (6 bases). This CDR3 contains 15 residues. CDR1 and CDR2 (germline): LNHDA, SQIVND (reference sequence). The V and J ends lost 2 bases and 2 bases respectively, with 13 bases between them. The CDR3 DNA follows: TGTGCCAGTAGTATACGCGCCAGGGGAACCTACGAGCAGTACTTC. This encodes CASSIRARGTYEQYF. Full variable domain (rest looked up from reference TRBV19 and TRBJ2-7): DGGITQSPKYLFRKEGQNVTLSCEQNLNHDAMYWYRQDPGQGLRLIYYSQIVNDFQKGDIAEGYSVSREKKESFPLTVTSAQKNPTAFYLCASSIRARGTYEQYFGPGTRLTVT.

The rearrangement joins TRBV6-5 to TRBJ1-1, with D perhaps matching TRBD1 (5 bases). The CDR3 spans 15 residues. Germline loops: CDR1 MNHEY, CDR2 SVGAGI. Trimming took 8 bases from V and 1 from J, leaving 17 bases between them. CDR3 sequence reads: CASQLSRGPNTEAFF. As DNA, the CDR3 is TGTGCCAGCCAACTGTCAAGGGGTCCGAACACTGAAGCTTTCTTT.

Regarding this clone: One end of the junction fails to match germline, which may point to a read error. V and J are TRBV7-7 and TRBJ2-2; maybe TRBD2 (6 bases). Germline CDR1 is SSHAT and CDR2 is FNYEAQ (reference sequence). The length of the CDR3 is 16 residues. CDR3 in amino acids: CASSIGGTSNTGELFF. The CDR3 DNA is TGTGCTAGCAGCATTGGCGGGACTTCGAACACCGGGGAGCTGTTTTTT.

This chain links TRBV29-1 with TRBJ1-4; TRBD1 matches at 7 bases. Germline loops: CDR1 SQVTM, CDR2 ANQGSEA. The CDR3 has 13 amino acids. V shed 8 bases, J shed 4 bases, and the junction held 7 bases outside the gene matches. The CDR3 DNA follows: TGCAGCACAAAGGACAGGTATAATGAAAAACTGTTTTTT. Its translation is CSTKDRYNEKLFF.

There are a few counts of this clone. V and J are TRBV7-9 and TRBJ2-4, with a possible D match to TRBD2 (6 bases). This CDR3 region has 15 residues. Germline CDR1 and CDR2: SEHNR and FQNEAQ (reference sequence). V was clipped by 1 base and J by 4 bases, with 11 bases between them. This CDR3 is CASSLDESGKNIQYF. The CDR3 coding sequence is TGTGCCAGCAGCTTAGATGAGAGCGGGAAAAACATTCAGTACTTC.

The CDR3 bases are TGTGCCAGCACCCGGGACTTCACAGATACGCAGTATTTT. This encodes CASTRDFTDTQYF. The V and J genes are TRBV2 and TRBJ2-3; possible D gene TRBD2, 6 bases. With 7 bases removed from V and 2 bases from J, the gap between germline ends came to 10 bases. This CDR3 region has 13 residues. The germline V gene has CDR1 SNHLY and CDR2 FYNNEI.

The chain is built from TRBV9 and TRBJ2-3, with 7 bases that match TRBD2. The CDR3 has 16 residues. Trimming cost V 4 bases and J 2 bases; bases outside gene matches: 10. Germline lookup yields CDR1 SGDLS and CDR2 YYNGEE. CDR3 residues: CASSPNPGTITDTQYF. The CDR3 region has the DNA TGTGCCAGCAGCCCGAACCCCGGGACTATCACAGATACGCAGTATTTT.